This T cell receptor (beta chain) was recorded in a study of cytomegalovirus exposure and HLA in healthy donors. Whole-study results and caveats: V- and J-gene trimming in TCR beta was tied to a missense DCLRE1C variant by an analysis performed later.

Details on this clone: What it binds is not known.

The PCR made use of 60 Vbeta and 13 Jbeta primers. Here immunoSEQ multiplex PCR was the method, and the copy in TCRdb shows in-frame clones only, minus some. The sample yields about 180,000 clones, more than 60% seen once. The clonotype originates from a human donor in good health. Sequenced sample: PBMCs.

Here the CDR3 DNA reads TGTGCCAGCAGCGTCGGAACAGGGGCCCAGGGTACTGAAGCTTTCTTT. Translated: CASSVGTGAQGTEAFF. The J gene is TRBJ1-1, the V gene TRBV9; 7 bases are a match to TRBD1. Trimming took 2 bases from V and 5 from J; bases not matched to a gene: 12. This CDR3 has 16 amino acids. Germline CDR1 and CDR2: SGDLS and YYNGEE.